This T cell receptor (beta chain) is drawn from a study of T cell changes during pregnancy in multiple sclerosis. Trimming removed 8 bases from V and 5 bases from J, with 15 bases in between. Germline V gives CDR1 SGHAT, CDR2 FQNNGV. This CDR3 is 13 amino acids long. The protocol was immunoSEQ multiplex PCR, while the TCRdb copy is restricted to in-frame clones and leaves out a portion. The sample shows some 47,000 clones, more than 80% of them seen only once. The source was CD8+ T cells from peripheral blood mononuclear cells, collected in the second trimester of pregnancy. This sequence was found in a female donor with multiple sclerosis, enrolled in a pregnancy study. The chain recombines TRBV11-2 with TRBJ1-1; D perhaps matches TRBD1 (6 bases). The CDR3 nucleotides read TGTGCCAGCGGAACGGGACAATATACTGAAGCTTTCTTT. Translating it yields CASGTGQYTEAFF.